These T cell receptor beta chains were read from a single sample in a study of blood T cell repertoires in COVID-19. Repertoires were generated with immunoSEQ multiplex PCR, while TCRdb's copy carries only in-frame clones and drops some. The sample lists 250,000 to 300,000 clones; approximately 92% were seen once. The specimen sequenced was PBMCs or T cells enriched from blood (not recorded which). The receptors shown here come from a woman aged 25 to 39 who had recovered from COVID-19. The CDR3 runs from the conserved cysteine through the conserved F or W. A D gene is named only where the DNA matches it firmly. Some rows mark clone size as missing; the rest say once, few, many or name a class of expanded clone.

TGTGCCACCAGTGAACATACAGGGGAAGCTTTCTTT CATSEHTGEAFF once NA TRBJ1-1 TRBV24-1
TGTGCCAGCAGCGTAGCACTTATGAACACTGAAGCTTTCTTT CASSVALMNTEAFF NA NA TRBJ1-1 TRBV9
TGTGCCAGCAGCTTAGGGGAGGCAGATCACACCTTC CASSLGEADHTF NA NA TRBJ1-2 TRBV7-2
TGTGCCAGTACATCCGGGACTAGCGGGAGGAATCGAGAGACCCAGTACTTC CASTSGTSGRNRETQYF NA TRBD2 TRBJ2-5 TRBV28
TGTGCCAGTAGTATAGCGACAGGGGGTAACGTTAACAATCAGCCCCAGCATTTT CASSIATGGNVNNQPQHF NA TRBD1 TRBJ1-5 TRBV19
TGTGCCACCAGCAGGGACAGGGGGAGAGGAAACACCATATATTTT CATSRDRGRGNTIYF NA TRBD1 TRBJ1-3 TRBV15
TGTGCCAGCAGCTTACTATCCCCTAGCGGATACAATGAGCAGTTCTTC CASSLLSPSGYNEQFF NA TRBD2 TRBJ2-1 TRBV7-9
TGTGCCAGCAGCTTAGATTCCGGAGTTAACTATGGCTACACCTTC CASSLDSGVNYGYTF NA NA TRBJ1-2 TRBV11-2
TGCGCCAGCAGCTTGGGAGCTCTAGCGGGACTCCAAGAGACCCAGTACTTC CASSLGALAGLQETQYF NA TRBD2 TRBJ2-5 TRBV5-1
TGCGCCAGCAGCTTGGCGGTACAGGCCTACACAGATACGCAGTATTTT CASSLAVQAYTDTQYF NA NA TRBJ2-3 TRBV5-1
TGTGCCAGCAGTGAAGTGACTAGCGGGAGTAGTTCAGATACGCAGTATTTT CASSEVTSGSSSDTQYF NA TRBD2 TRBJ2-3 TRBV6-1
TGTGCCAGTAGTACCCTCGACAGGGGGGAGACCCAGTACTTC CASSTLDRGETQYF NA TRBD1 TRBJ2-5 TRBV19
TGTGCCAGCAGCCGTGGACAGACTAACAATGAGCAGTTCTTC CASSRGQTNNEQFF NA NA TRBJ2-1 TRBV4-2
TGTGCCAGCAGCTTCAGGGACAGGGATAATTCACCCCTCCACTTT CASSFRDRDNSPLHF once TRBD1 TRBJ1-6 TRBV5-5
TGTGCCTGGAGGCTAAACGTCTACGAGCAGTACTTC CAWRLNVYEQYF NA NA TRBJ2-7 TRBV30
TGTGCCAGCAGAGAAGGACAGTACGCCCGGGGCTACACCTTC CASREGQYARGYTF NA NA TRBJ1-2 TRBV28
TGTGCCAGCAGCTCGGGACAGTCTGGCGAGCAGTACTTC CASSSGQSGEQYF NA TRBD1 TRBJ2-7 TRBV7-2
TGTGCCAGCAGCTTGGGACTAGCGGGATCGAACACCGGGGAGCTGTTTTTT CASSLGLAGSNTGELFF NA TRBD2 TRBJ2-2 TRBV5-5
TGTGCCAGTAGTATAGGCGGACTACGCGATGAAGCTTTCTTT CASSIGGLRDEAFF NA NA TRBJ1-1 TRBV19
TGTGCCAGCAGTCTAACCGGGACAGACATCTCCTACGAGCAGTACTTC CASSLTGTDISYEQYF few TRBD1 TRBJ2-7 TRBV27
TGTGCCAGTAGTTTTCGGACTAGCGGTTCCTACGAGCAGTACTTC CASSFRTSGSYEQYF NA TRBD2 TRBJ2-7 TRBV19
TGTGCCAGCAGTTCAGAGGGGGTTAGCAATCAGCCCCAGCATTTT CASSSEGVSNQPQHF NA NA TRBJ1-5 TRBV27
TGTGCCAGTAGTATCGCGGGAAGCTCCTACGAGCAGTACTTC CASSIAGSSYEQYF once NA TRBJ2-7 TRBV19
TGTGCCAGCAGCTTGAGGTTGGCAGGGGGCCGGTTTGGCTACACCTTC CASSLRLAGGRFGYTF NA TRBD1 TRBJ1-2 TRBV5-6
TGTGCCAGCAGCTTAGGGACAGGGGAAGTCGCAGATACGCAGTATTTT CASSLGTGEVADTQYF NA TRBD1 TRBJ2-3 TRBV7-3
TGTGCCAGCAGCTTAGGGCAAGCACAGCCCCAGCATTTT CASSLGQAQPQHF few NA TRBJ1-5 TRBV7-3
TGTGCCAGCAGTGCACAGGGAGGGGCTGAAGCTTTCTTT CASSAQGGAEAFF once NA TRBJ1-1 TRBV2
TGCGCCAGCAGCCATCGCGTGGCTAGCAACACAGATACGCAGTATTTT CASSHRVASNTDTQYF NA NA TRBJ2-3 TRBV4-1
TGCGCCAGCAGCCAAGATAGATCGGGACTAGCGGGAGTCTCAAATGAGCAGTTCTTC CASSQDRSGLAGVSNEQFF NA TRBD2 TRBJ2-1 TRBV4-3
TGTGCCAGCAGCGTGTTGTCTAGCGGGAGGGTCACCTACAATGAGCAGTTCTTC CASSVLSSGRVTYNEQFF NA TRBD2 TRBJ2-1 TRBV9
TGTGCCAGCAGCTACGGAGCGAACACCGGGGAGCTGTTTTTT CASSYGANTGELFF once NA TRBJ2-2 TRBV7-3
TGTGCCAGCGTGGGACAGGGACGGAACTATGGCTACACCTTC CASVGQGRNYGYTF NA TRBD1 TRBJ1-2 TRBV28
TGTGCCAGCAGCCAGGTCGGAGGGATAACCTACGAGCAGTACTTC CASSQVGGITYEQYF NA NA TRBJ2-7 TRBV4-2
TGTGCCAGCAGGGACAGGACAGGGACTGAAAAACTGTTTTTT CASRDRTGTEKLFF NA TRBD1 TRBJ1-4 TRBV2
TGTGCCAGCACCCAGGTAGGGGGCAAAGAGACCCAGTACTTC CASTQVGGKETQYF NA TRBD1 TRBJ2-5 TRBV28
TGTGCCAGCAGGTTAACGGGACAGGGGGCGCCTAGAGCTTTCTTT CASRLTGQGAPRAFF once TRBD1 TRBJ1-1 TRBV27
TGTGCCAGCACCCTTCCGACAGGGGGCGATAATTCACCCCTCCACTTT CASTLPTGGDNSPLHF NA TRBD1 TRBJ1-6 TRBV6-6
TGTGCCAGCAGGAAGACAGGGACCTACGAGCAGTACTTC CASRKTGTYEQYF NA TRBD1 TRBJ2-7 TRBV7-2
TGTGCCACCGGACAGGACCACACAGATACGCAGTATTTT CATGQDHTDTQYF once TRBD1 TRBJ2-3 TRBV15